This T cell receptor beta chain was captured by sequencing in a study of T cells after yellow fever vaccination. TCRdb itself ran the 5' RACE reads through MiXCR, one entry per CDR3 protein. The sample has fewer than 450,000 distinct CDR3 sequences; approximately 3.9% are singletons. CDR1 and CDR2 (germline): SQVTM, ANQGSEA. V gave up 2 bases and J gave up 2 bases, with 9 bases separating them. This CDR3 is built from 13 residues. This chain links TRBV29-1 with TRBJ1-1, with D perhaps matching TRBD1 (5 bases). This sample comprised PBMCs, obtained 5 days after the yellow fever booster vaccination. The sequence was collected from a man aged 18 to 35 who received the YFV17D yellow fever vaccine. The CDR3 bases are TGCAGCGTTGAACAGGGACTAAACACTGAAGCTTTCTTT. This sequence encodes CSVEQGLNTEAFF.